The T cell receptor (beta chain) described here comes from a study of tumor-infiltrating lymphocytes in primary liver carcinoma. Study summary: Spanning 4.2 to 10 cm, the tumors were T1-T3 N0M0. Findings and limits, study-wide: Only about 7-24% of top clones were detected in each of the five tumor regions. Tumor-blood pairs (like tumor-adjacent pairs) overlapped less than tumor region pairs did. Blood fell significantly below tumors in its top-250-clone fraction (p = 0.039).

TCR beta cDNA was reverse-transcribed from about 500 ng of total RNA. The reaction used a constant-region primer and ProtoScript II reverse transcriptase. What produced the TCR beta libraries was three nested multiplex PCR rounds using slightly modified ARM-PCR. The first two PCR rounds used TRBV1-TRBV30 primers with a Cbeta primer, 9 to 11 cycles each. TCRdb re-called the multiplex PCR reads with MiXCR, one entry per CDR3 protein. Altogether approximately 73,000 distinct CDR3 sequences are present, 71% being singletons, with the ten largest covering about an eighth. Germline V gene data show CDR1 as MNHNY and CDR2 as SVGAGI (reference sequence). The CDR3 extends over 16 amino acids. Losses at the gene ends were 6 bases for V and 4 bases for J; bases not matched to a gene: 12. Taking roughly 20-32 mg of unsorted bulk tissue, the authors co-extracted RNA and DNA. Concerning this clonotype itself: Its antigen is undetermined.

The sequenced material came from liver tumor tissue from sampling region 4. This sample's subset: tumor region T4, right-lateral pole. The receptor was derived from a woman aged 55 to 70 with primary liver carcinoma and hepatitis B virus infection. This chain uses TRBV6-6 with TRBJ1-5; 7 bases fit TRBD1. Here the CDR3 reads CASRCTEQGLNQPQHF. CDR3 DNA sequence: TGTGCCAGCAGGTGCACCGAACAGGGGCTGAATCAGCCCCAGCATTTT.